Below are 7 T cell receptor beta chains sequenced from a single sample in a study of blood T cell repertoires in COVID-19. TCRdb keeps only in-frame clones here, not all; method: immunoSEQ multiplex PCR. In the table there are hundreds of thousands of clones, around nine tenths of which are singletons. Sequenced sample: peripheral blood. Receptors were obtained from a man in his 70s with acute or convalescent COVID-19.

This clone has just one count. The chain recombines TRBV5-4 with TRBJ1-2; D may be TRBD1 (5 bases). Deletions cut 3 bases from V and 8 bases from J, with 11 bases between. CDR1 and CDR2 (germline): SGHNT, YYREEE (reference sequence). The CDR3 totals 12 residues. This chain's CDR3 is CASSSRGVGYTF. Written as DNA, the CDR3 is TGTGCCAGCAGCTCTCGGGGGGTCGGCTACACCTTC.

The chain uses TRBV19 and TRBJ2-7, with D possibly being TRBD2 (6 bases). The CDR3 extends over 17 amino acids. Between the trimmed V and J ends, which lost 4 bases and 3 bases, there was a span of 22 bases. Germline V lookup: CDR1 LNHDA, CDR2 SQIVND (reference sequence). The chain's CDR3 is CASSRTYSGTQVYEQYF. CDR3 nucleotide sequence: TGTGCCAGTAGTAGGACCTATAGCGGAACCCAGGTCTACGAGCAGTACTTC.

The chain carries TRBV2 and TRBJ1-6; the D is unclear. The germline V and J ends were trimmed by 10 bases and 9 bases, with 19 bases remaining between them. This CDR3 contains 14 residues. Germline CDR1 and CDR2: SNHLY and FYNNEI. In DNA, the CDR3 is TGTGCCACCCAACCGGGAATTAGCAGTTCACCCCTCCACTTT. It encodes CATQPGISSSPLHF.

The CDR3 sequence: CASSVLPGDSEQFF. In DNA, the CDR3 is TGTGCCAGCAGCGTATTACCCGGAGACAGTGAGCAGTTCTTC. The chain couples TRBV9 to TRBJ2-1; D is perhaps TRBD1 (5 bases). This CDR3 is 14 amino acids long. Trimming took off 1 base at V and 9 bases at J, with 14 bases between the two ends. CDR1 is SGDLS and CDR2 is YYNGEE in the germline V gene.

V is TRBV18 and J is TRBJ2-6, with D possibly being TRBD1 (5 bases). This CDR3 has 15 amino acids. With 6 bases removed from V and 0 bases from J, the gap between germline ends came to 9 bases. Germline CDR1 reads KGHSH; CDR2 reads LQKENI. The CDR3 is CASSADSSGANVLTF. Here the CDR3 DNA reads TGTGCCAGCTCGGCAGACAGCTCTGGGGCCAACGTCCTGACTTTC.

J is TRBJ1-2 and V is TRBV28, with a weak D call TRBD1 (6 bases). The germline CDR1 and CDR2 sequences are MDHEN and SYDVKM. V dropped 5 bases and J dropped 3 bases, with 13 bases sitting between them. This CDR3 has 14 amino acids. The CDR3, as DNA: TGTGCCAGCAGTCGAACAAGACAGGACTATGGCTACACCTTC. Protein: CASSRTRQDYGYTF.

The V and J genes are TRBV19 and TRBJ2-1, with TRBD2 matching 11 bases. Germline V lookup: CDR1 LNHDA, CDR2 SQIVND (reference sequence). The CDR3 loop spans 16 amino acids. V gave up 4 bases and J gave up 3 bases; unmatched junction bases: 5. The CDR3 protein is CASSTLAGGLYNEQFF. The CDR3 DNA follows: TGTGCCAGTAGTACGTTAGCGGGAGGGCTCTACAATGAGCAGTTCTTC.